This T cell receptor (beta chain) was identified during a study of human CD8 memory T cell subsets. Study-wide results and caveats: Only T cell receptor beta chains were sequenced in this study. There were indications from Chao1 estimates that stem-like memory T cells were more diverse than precursor exhausted T cells. Effector memory cells lacked the similarly high diversity that stem-like memory and precursor exhausted T cells had. Stem-like memory and precursor exhausted T cell repertoires had very little in common with each other.

With regard to this clonotype: Its matching antigen is unknown.

Germline loops: CDR1 MDHEN, CDR2 SYDVKM. This CDR3 is 16 amino acids long. TCR beta libraries were made by UMI-labeled 5' RACE. TCRdb re-called the 5' RACE reads, yielding one record per CDR3 amino acid sequence without DNA. The sample spans 6,000 to 8,500 distinct CDR3 sequences; the ten largest clones claim approximately 25%. V and J are TRBV28 and TRBJ2-3; as DNA is missing, the TRBD2 call by TCRdb cannot be tested. The specimen sequenced was CD8+ T cells from PBMCs. This clonotype originated in a human donor in good health. The chain's CDR3 is CASSFLLAGEGRTQYF.